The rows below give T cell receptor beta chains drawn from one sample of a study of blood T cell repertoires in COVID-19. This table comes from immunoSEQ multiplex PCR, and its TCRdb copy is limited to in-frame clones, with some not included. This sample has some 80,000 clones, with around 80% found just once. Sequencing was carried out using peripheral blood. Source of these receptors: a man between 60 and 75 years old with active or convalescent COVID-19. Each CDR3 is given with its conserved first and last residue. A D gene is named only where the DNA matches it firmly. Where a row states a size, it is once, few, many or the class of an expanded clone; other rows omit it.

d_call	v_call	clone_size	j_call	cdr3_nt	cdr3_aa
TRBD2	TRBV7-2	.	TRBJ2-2	TGTGCCAGCAGCTTTAGCGGGGGAAACACCGGGGAGCTGTTTTTT	CASSFSGGNTGELFF
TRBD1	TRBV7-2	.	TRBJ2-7	TGTGCCAGCAGGACAGGGGTGGGTTCCTACGAGCAGTACTTC	CASRTGVGSYEQYF
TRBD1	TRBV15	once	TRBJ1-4	TGTGCCACCAGCAGAGGCCCTAAGAAGGACAGGGCCCCTAATGAAAAACTGTTTTTT	CATSRGPKKDRAPNEKLFF
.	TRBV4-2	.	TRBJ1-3	TGTGCCAGCAGCCAGGCCGCCACCTCTGGAAACACCATATATTTT	CASSQAATSGNTIYF
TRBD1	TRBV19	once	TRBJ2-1	TGTGCCAGTAGTATCGGACAGGGGGTTTACAATGAGCAGTTCTTC	CASSIGQGVYNEQFF
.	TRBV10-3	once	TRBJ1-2	TGTGCCATCCCCGAAGCGCAGGGGTATGGCTACACCTTC	CAIPEAQGYGYTF
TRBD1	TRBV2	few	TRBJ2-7	TGTGCCAGCACCCTCGGACAGGGGCGCTCCTACGAGCAGTACTTC	CASTLGQGRSYEQYF
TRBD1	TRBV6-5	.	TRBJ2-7	TGTGCCAGCAATCCGGGACAGGGAAAGGGGGAGCAGTACTTC	CASNPGQGKGEQYF
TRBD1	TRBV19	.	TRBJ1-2	TGTGCCAGTGGATATCCGGGACAGTGGGCCTATGGCTACACCTTC	CASGYPGQWAYGYTF
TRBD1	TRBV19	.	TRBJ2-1	TGTGCCAGTAGTCCGCCCGGGACAGGGGGCCCCTCCTACAATGAGCAGTTCTTC	CASSPPGTGGPSYNEQFF
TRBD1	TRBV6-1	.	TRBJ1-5	TGTGCCAGCAGTGAAGAAACAGGGGGACAGCCCCAGCATTTT	CASSEETGGQPQHF
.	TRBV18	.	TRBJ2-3	TGTGCCAGCTCACCCAATCTCGGGCAGGTGGGACAAGATACGCAGTATTTT	CASSPNLGQVGQDTQYF